The 23 T cell receptor beta chains reported below all come from one sample, sequenced in a study of blood T cell repertoires in COVID-19. Profiled with immunoSEQ multiplex PCR; TCRdb holds only in-frame clones, not every one. Counted here are about 89,000 clones, about 83% occurring once; the ten biggest clones make up about half. Source material: peripheral blood. These receptors all stem from a human donor in a cohort sampled during active COVID-19.

The rearrangement links TRBV5-1 to TRBJ1-1; D remains unclear. Trimming stripped 5 bases from V and 0 bases from J, with 11 bases between. The CDR3 is made up of 14 amino acids. Germline V gives CDR1 SGHRS, CDR2 YFSETQ. CDR3 loop: CASRAGFMNTEAFF. The CDR3 DNA sequence: TGCGCCAGCAGGGCAGGATTTATGAACACTGAAGCTTTCTTT.

V gene TRBV28 combines with J gene TRBJ1-6, with TRBD1 matching 10 bases. The V and J ends lost 6 bases and 7 bases, in that order; junction bases with no gene match: 9. Germline V gene lookup returns CDR1 MDHEN and CDR2 SYDVKM. CDR3 length equals 16 residues. The CDR3 loop is CASRPSGTGANSPLHF. The CDR3 DNA reads TGTGCCAGCAGACCTTCCGGGACAGGGGCAAATTCACCCCTCCACTTT.

This chain links TRBV28 with TRBJ2-7, with 9 bases lining up with TRBD1. The CDR3 runs to 13 residues. V lost 8 bases and J lost 8; bases outside the gene matches: 10. Germline values: CDR1 MDHEN, CDR2 SYDVKM. The CDR3 DNA is TGTGCCAGCGGGCAGACCGGGACAGGGAAGCAGTACTTC. Translated: CASGQTGTGKQYF.

V is TRBV5-5 and J is TRBJ2-5; 8 bases line up with TRBD2. J was trimmed by 3 bases and V by 0 bases; bases with no gene match: 7. Germline V gene sequence: CDR1 SGHKS, CDR2 YYEKEE (reference sequence). The CDR3 totals 16 residues. The CDR3 DNA reads TGTGCCAGCAGCTTGGGGATCGGGAGGGTAGAAGAGACCCAGTACTTC. As protein: CASSLGIGRVEETQYF.

This chain uses TRBV5-6 with TRBJ2-7; D unclear. CDR3 size: 13 residues. Trimming took off 5 bases at V and 0 bases at J, with 9 bases between the two ends. Per germline, CDR1 SGHDT and CDR2 YYEEEE. CDR3 loop: CASSPWASYEQYF. In nucleotides, the CDR3 is TGTGCCAGCAGTCCTTGGGCCTCCTACGAGCAGTACTTC.

The chain carries TRBV24-1 and TRBJ2-3; 10 positions match TRBD2. CDR1 and CDR2 (germline): KGHDR, SFDVKD. CDR3 length: 17 residues. Trimming at V came to 4 bases and at J to 4 bases, leaving 10 bases not matched to a gene. CDR3 sequence: CATSEEPLAGVADTQYF. The CDR3 region has the DNA TGTGCCACCAGTGAAGAACCTCTAGCGGGGGTGGCAGATACGCAGTATTTT.

J is TRBJ2-5 and V is TRBV29-1, with TRBD1 identical over 12 bases. Germline CDR1 and CDR2: SQVTM and ANQGSEA. The V and J ends lost 7 bases and 6 bases, in that order; junction bases with no gene match: 9. The CDR3 extends over 14 amino acids. CDR3 residues: CSASGTGGLKTQYF. The DNA for the CDR3 is TGCAGCGCTTCAGGGACAGGGGGCTTGAAGACCCAGTACTTC. Full variable domain (missing parts from reference TRBV29-1 and TRBJ2-5): SAVISQKPSRDICQRGTSLTIQCQVDSQVTMMFWYRQQPGQSLTLIATANQGSEATYESGFVIDKFPISRPNLTFSTLTVSNMSPEDSSIYLCSASGTGGLKTQYFGPGTRLLVL.

This clone was recorded once. The gene calls are TRBV2 and TRBJ2-7, with D hard to call. Germline V lookup: CDR1 SNHLY, CDR2 FYNNEI. V was clipped by 7 bases and J by 1 base, with 14 bases between them. The CDR3 consists of 14 residues. CDR3 DNA: TGTGCCAGCATCACTACCGTTGTTTCCTACGAGCAGTACTTC. Translation gives CASITTVVSYEQYF.

The table lists this clone with a few counts. This chain uses TRBV20-1 with TRBJ1-5; D ambiguous. Per the germline V gene, CDR1 is DFQATT and CDR2 is SNEGSKA (reference sequence). The CDR3 contains 15 residues. The germline V and J ends were trimmed by 3 bases and 2 bases, with 14 bases remaining between them. In DNA, the CDR3 is TGCAGTGCTAGTCGGGGAGGAACAGGCAATCAGCCCCAGCATTTT. It codes for CSASRGGTGNQPQHF.

The chain employs TRBV27 and TRBJ2-7; a weak D match, TRBD1 (6 bases). V lost 6 bases and J 4 bases, leaving 13 bases between the germline ends. This CDR3 has 13 amino acids. The germline CDR1 and CDR2 sequences are MNHEY and SMNVEV (reference sequence). CDR3 protein: CASREGQLYEQYF. CDR3 sequence (DNA): TGTGCCAGCAGGGAAGGACAGCTTTACGAGCAGTACTTC.

CDR3 sequence: CASSHSYPGQTNTGELFF. The CDR3 bases are TGCGCCAGCAGCCATTCTTATCCGGGACAGACGAACACCGGGGAGCTGTTTTTT. The J gene is TRBJ2-2, the V gene TRBV4-3, with TRBD1 identical over 7 bases. Per the germline V gene, CDR1 is LGHNA and CDR2 is YSLEER. V lost 3 bases to trimming and J lost 0 bases; unmatched junction nucleotides: 10. This CDR3 comprises 18 residues.

The chain has TRBV27 and TRBJ1-6; D gene unclear. The germline V and J ends were trimmed by 8 bases and 7 bases, with 15 bases remaining between them. The CDR3 contains 14 residues. Germline CDR1 reads MNHEY; CDR2 reads SMNVEV (reference sequence). DNA for the CDR3: TGTGCCAGCGGTGGGCAGTTCAGGAATTCACCCCTCCACTTT. Protein sequence: CASGGQFRNSPLHF.

V gene TRBV28 combines with J gene TRBJ1-1, with a tentative D call TRBD1 (5 bases). Trimming pared 2 bases from V and 5 bases from J, leaving 15 bases between. CDR1 MDHEN and CDR2 SYDVKM come from the germline V gene. The CDR3 contains 15 residues. CDR3: CASSLDSRYGTEAFF. The DNA for the CDR3 is TGTGCCAGCAGTTTAGACAGTAGGTACGGTACTGAAGCTTTCTTT.

The V and J genes are TRBV6-5 and TRBJ1-5; 8 bases match TRBD1. V was pared by 6 bases and J by 3 bases, with 7 bases of the junction left unmatched. The germline CDR1 and CDR2 sequences are MNHEY and SVGAGI. This CDR3 contains 15 residues. DNA for the CDR3: TGTGCCAGCAGAAAGGACAGGGACTACAATCAGCCCCAGCATTTT. It encodes CASRKDRDYNQPQHF.

The chain carries TRBV4-3 and TRBJ2-2, with 8 bases that match TRBD2. This CDR3 is built from 17 residues. Germline V gives CDR1 LGHNA, CDR2 YSLEER. Germline trimming cut 0 bases from V and 6 bases from J; bases unmatched to any gene: 9. In DNA, the CDR3 is TGCGCCAGCAGCCAAGATCTTGTAGCGGGATGGCCCGGGGAGCTGTTTTTT. It yields the protein CASSQDLVAGWPGELFF.

A few counts support this clone. The chain links TRBV2 to TRBJ2-7; D perhaps matches TRBD2 (6 bases). The germline V gene has CDR1 SNHLY and CDR2 FYNNEI. The CDR3 is 13 amino acids. V was clipped by 6 bases and J by 4 bases, with 13 bases between them. The CDR3 DNA follows: TGTGCCAGCAGCGGGACTTATGCGTACGAGCAGTACTTC. Translation: CASSGTYAYEQYF.

The V and J genes are TRBV3-1 (or the pseudogene TRBV3-2) and TRBJ2-1, with 13 bases lining up with TRBD2. Germline CDR1 is LGHDT and CDR2 is YNNKEL (reference sequence). The CDR3 covers 20 residues. Unmatched junction bases numbered 15, after V lost 1 base and J lost 6 bases. DNA of the CDR3: TGTGCCAGCAGCCAAGGAGGCCGACTAGCGGGAGGCGTAATCGGCAATGAGCAGTTCTTC. Encoded protein: CASSQGGRLAGGVIGNEQFF.

This chain connects TRBV28 to TRBJ1-6; 8 bases are shared with TRBD1. The CDR3 is 16 amino acids. V was pared by 4 bases and J by 8 bases, with 10 bases of the junction left unmatched. CDR1 and CDR2 from the germline V gene are MDHEN and SYDVKM. CDR3 sequence: CASSSPDRATYSPLHF. In DNA, the CDR3 is TGTGCCAGCAGTTCTCCGGACAGGGCCACGTATTCACCCCTCCACTTT.

V gene TRBV7-9 combines with J gene TRBJ1-1; no clear D. The V end lost 11 bases, the J end lost 1 base, and 20 bases lay between the germline ends. CDR3 size: 15 residues. Germline V CDR1 and CDR2: SEHNR, FQNEAQ (reference sequence). The CDR3 protein is CAAPRGLAQNTEAFF. The DNA for the CDR3 is TGTGCCGCCCCTCGAGGGCTCGCACAGAACACTGAAGCTTTCTTT. The full variable domain, in which reference TRBV7-9 and TRBJ1-1 provide the parts outside the CDR3, is DTGVSQNPRHKITKRGQNVTFRCDPISEHNRLYWYRQTLGQGPEFLTYFQNEAQLEKSRLLSDRFSAERPKGSFSTLEIQRTEQGDSAMYLCAAPRGLAQNTEAFFGQGTRLTVV.

The rearrangement uses TRBV29-1 and TRBJ2-7; a possible D gene is TRBD1 (6 bases). Germline CDR1 is SQVTM and CDR2 is ANQGSEA. V was trimmed by 6 bases and J by 0 bases, leaving 12 bases between them. The length of the CDR3 is 13 residues. CDR3 sequence reads: CSVEDSHSYEQYF. The CDR3 DNA is TGCAGCGTAGAGGACAGTCACTCCTACGAGCAGTACTTC.

The chain carries TRBV28 and TRBJ1-5; TRBD1 matches 7 bases. The CDR3 is 14 amino acids. Unmatched junction bases numbered 6, after V lost 5 bases and J lost 5 bases. Germline CDR1 MDHEN, CDR2 SYDVKM. The CDR3 DNA sequence: TGTGCCAGCAGTGCACAGGGGTTGGATCAGCCCCAGCATTTT. It codes for CASSAQGLDQPQHF.

V gene TRBV19 combines with J gene TRBJ2-5, with 8 positions matching TRBD2. V shed 7 bases and J 5 bases; nucleotides not matched to a gene: 12. Germline CDR1 is LNHDA and CDR2 is SQIVND (reference sequence). CDR3 length: 15 amino acids. The CDR3 sequence: CASMAGGVRWETQYF. CDR3 DNA: TGTGCCAGTATGGCGGGAGGCGTTCGTTGGGAGACCCAGTACTTC.

The chain joins TRBV5-6 to TRBJ1-5; the D gene is possibly TRBD1 (6 bases). The CDR3 has 15 residues. The germline V gene has CDR1 SGHDT and CDR2 YYEEEE. V was trimmed by 4 bases and J by 3 bases, leaving 14 bases between them. The CDR3 nucleotides are TGTGCCAGCAGCCCGTCACAGGGCCTCAATCAGCCCCAGCATTTT. This codes for CASSPSQGLNQPQHF.